A selection of T cell receptor beta chains follows, all from one sample in a study of shared clonotypes between healthy human individuals. TCRdb keeps only in-frame clones here, not all; method: immunoSEQ multiplex PCR. The table includes around 2.1 million clones, about 94% detected once. The sample comprised naive CD4+ T cells sorted from blood. The receptor set was obtained from a man aged 18 to 30 in good health. Each CDR3 is given with its conserved first and last residue. D genes are given only for firm matches.

j_call: TRBJ2-3
v_call: TRBV7-9
d_call: -
cdr3_aa: CASVGSRWKDTQYF

j_call: TRBJ2-1
v_call: TRBV11-2
d_call: -
cdr3_aa: CASSRVGVEQFF

j_call: TRBJ1-1
v_call: TRBV5-1
d_call: -
cdr3_aa: CASSLAAGMNTEAFF

j_call: TRBJ1-3
v_call: TRBV5-8
d_call: -
cdr3_aa: CASSLPPRSGNTIYF

j_call: TRBJ1-3
v_call: TRBV2
d_call: -
cdr3_aa: CASRKDNSGNTIYF

j_call: TRBJ2-3
v_call: TRBV9
d_call: TRBD2
cdr3_aa: CASSVSSGRSTDTQYF

j_call: TRBJ2-3
v_call: TRBV18
d_call: -
cdr3_aa: CASSPQSSTDTQYF

j_call: TRBJ1-6
v_call: TRBV19
d_call: -
cdr3_aa: CASSSGGPLHF

j_call: TRBJ2-7
v_call: TRBV27
d_call: -
cdr3_aa: CASSLGQGGYEQYF

j_call: -
v_call: TRBV11-2
d_call: -
cdr3_aa: CASSPLTAYEQYF

j_call: TRBJ1-2
v_call: TRBV7-3
d_call: TRBD1
cdr3_aa: CASSNRQGDGYTF

j_call: TRBJ2-3
v_call: TRBV5-4
d_call: -
cdr3_aa: CASSSPVPGSTDTQYF

j_call: TRBJ1-4
v_call: TRBV28
d_call: -
cdr3_aa: CASTKPAGEEKLFF

j_call: TRBJ2-4
v_call: TRBV6-5
d_call: -
cdr3_aa: CASTPGGSLNIQYF

j_call: TRBJ2-7
v_call: TRBV5-1
d_call: -
cdr3_aa: CASSEGSYYEQYF

j_call: TRBJ1-4
v_call: TRBV7-9
d_call: TRBD1
cdr3_aa: CASSGGTGRELFF

j_call: TRBJ2-7
v_call: TRBV5-1
d_call: -
cdr3_aa: CASRSEAYEQYF

j_call: TRBJ1-2
v_call: TRBV6-5
d_call: -
cdr3_aa: CASSFQADNYGYTF

j_call: TRBJ2-3
v_call: TRBV29-1
d_call: -
cdr3_aa: CSVVTSTDTQYF

j_call: TRBJ1-5
v_call: TRBV9
d_call: -
cdr3_aa: CASSAGENQPQHF

j_call: TRBJ1-2
v_call: TRBV6-6
d_call: TRBD1
cdr3_aa: CASSYSPPGQGYGYTF

j_call: TRBJ2-2
v_call: TRBV28
d_call: -
cdr3_aa: CASSLPGTGELFF

j_call: TRBJ2-7
v_call: TRBV28
d_call: -
cdr3_aa: CASSLFYEQYF

j_call: TRBJ2-2
v_call: TRBV6-5
d_call: -
cdr3_aa: CASSPRNTNTGELFF

j_call: TRBJ2-5
v_call: TRBV7-9
d_call: TRBD2
cdr3_aa: CASSLPGLAGGQETQYF

j_call: TRBJ1-2
v_call: TRBV30
d_call: -
cdr3_aa: CAWSGDGTPSGYTF

j_call: TRBJ2-5
v_call: TRBV19
d_call: TRBD1
cdr3_aa: CASGQGKETQYF

j_call: TRBJ2-7
v_call: TRBV11-1
d_call: TRBD1
cdr3_aa: CASSRDRGYEQYF

j_call: TRBJ1-6
v_call: TRBV5-1
d_call: -
cdr3_aa: CASSLASGGLDSPLHF

j_call: TRBJ2-1
v_call: TRBV13
d_call: TRBD2
cdr3_aa: CASSSSRTSAEQFF

j_call: TRBJ2-7
v_call: TRBV4-1
d_call: TRBD1
cdr3_aa: CASRGTGDYEQYF

j_call: TRBJ2-6
v_call: TRBV15
d_call: TRBD1
cdr3_aa: CATSEDRTGSGANVLTF

j_call: TRBJ2-7
v_call: TRBV12-5
d_call: -
cdr3_aa: CASGSTPREQYF

j_call: TRBJ2-7
v_call: TRBV4-3
d_call: -
cdr3_aa: CASSQIQGGGFYEQYF

j_call: TRBJ2-5
v_call: TRBV4-3
d_call: TRBD2
cdr3_aa: CASSRTEREGETQYF

j_call: TRBJ2-3
v_call: TRBV19
d_call: -
cdr3_aa: CASSRYIVGGVNTDTQYF